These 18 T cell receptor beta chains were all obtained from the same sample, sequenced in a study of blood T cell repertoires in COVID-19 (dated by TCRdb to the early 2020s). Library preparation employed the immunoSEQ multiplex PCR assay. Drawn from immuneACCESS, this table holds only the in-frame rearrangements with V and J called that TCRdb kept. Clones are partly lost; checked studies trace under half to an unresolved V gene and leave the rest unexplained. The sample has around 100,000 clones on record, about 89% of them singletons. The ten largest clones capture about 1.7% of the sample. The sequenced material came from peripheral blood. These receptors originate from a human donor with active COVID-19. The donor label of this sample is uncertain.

For the CDR3, the DNA is TGTGCCAGCACCACACATCGGGCCGGGGAGCTGTTTTTT. Amino acid sequence: CASTTHRAGELFF. The V call is TRBV7-2, the J call TRBJ2-2, with D uncertain. V lost 7 bases and J lost 6, with 12 bases in between. CDR1 and CDR2 from the germline V gene are SGHTA and FQGNSA. The CDR3 contains 13 residues.

DNA of the CDR3: TGTGCCAGCAGCGTAGCGGGGGGGTCCTACAATGAGCAGTTCTTC. It yields the protein CASSVAGGSYNEQFF. The rearrangement links TRBV9 to TRBJ2-1; 8 nucleotides align to TRBD2. Per the germline V gene, CDR1 is SGDLS and CDR2 is YYNGEE. The CDR3 extends over 15 amino acids. The junction had 0 bases not matched to a gene; V was cut back by 0 bases and J by 1 base. The full variable domain, with the rest looked up from reference TRBV9 and TRBJ2-1, is DSGVTQTPKHLITATGQRVTLRCSPRSGDLSVYWYQQSLDQGLQFLIQYYNGEERAKGNILERFSAQQFPDLHSELNLSSLELGDSALYFCASSVAGGSYNEQFFGPGTRLTVL.

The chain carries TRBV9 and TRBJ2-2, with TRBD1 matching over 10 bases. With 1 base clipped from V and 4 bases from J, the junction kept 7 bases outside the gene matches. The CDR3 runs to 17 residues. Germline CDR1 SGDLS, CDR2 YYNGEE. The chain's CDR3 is CASSVNLDRGPTGELFF. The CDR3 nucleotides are TGTGCCAGCAGCGTAAACCTAGACAGGGGGCCCACCGGGGAGCTGTTTTTT.

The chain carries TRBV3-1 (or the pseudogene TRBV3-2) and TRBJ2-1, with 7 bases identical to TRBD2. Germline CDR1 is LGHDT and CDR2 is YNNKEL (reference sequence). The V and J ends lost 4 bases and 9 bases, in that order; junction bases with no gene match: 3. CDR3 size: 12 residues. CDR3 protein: CASSPREGEQFF. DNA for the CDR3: TGTGCCAGCAGCCCGAGGGAGGGTGAGCAGTTCTTC.

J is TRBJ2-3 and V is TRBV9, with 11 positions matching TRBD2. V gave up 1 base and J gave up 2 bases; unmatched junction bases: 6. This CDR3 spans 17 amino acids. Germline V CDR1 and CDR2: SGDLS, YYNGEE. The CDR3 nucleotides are TGTGCCAGCAGCGTACTAGCGGGGGGCCTCAACACAGATACGCAGTATTTT. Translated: CASSVLAGGLNTDTQYF.

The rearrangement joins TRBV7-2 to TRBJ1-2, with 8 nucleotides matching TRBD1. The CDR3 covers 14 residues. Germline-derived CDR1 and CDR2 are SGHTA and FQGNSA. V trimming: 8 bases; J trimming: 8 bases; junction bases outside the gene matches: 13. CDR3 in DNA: TGTGCCAGCGGATTCAGGGGGCACATGGGAGGCTACACCTTC. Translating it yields CASGFRGHMGGYTF. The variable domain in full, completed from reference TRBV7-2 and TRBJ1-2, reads GAGVSQSPSNKVTEKGKDVELRCDPISGHTALYWYRQSLGQGLEFLIYFQGNSAPDKSGLPSDRFSAERTGGSVSTLTIQRTQQEDSAVYLCASGFRGHMGGYTFGSGTRLTVV.

The CDR3 loop reads CASSIPGVTEAFF. The CDR3 DNA sequence: TGTGCCAGTAGTATCCCAGGGGTGACTGAAGCTTTCTTT. V usage is TRBV19 and J usage is TRBJ1-1, with TRBD1 as a possible D gene (6 bases). V was shortened by 3 bases and J by 5 bases, with 10 bases between the two germline ends. Germline CDR1 is LNHDA and CDR2 is SQIVND (reference sequence). The CDR3 spans 13 residues.

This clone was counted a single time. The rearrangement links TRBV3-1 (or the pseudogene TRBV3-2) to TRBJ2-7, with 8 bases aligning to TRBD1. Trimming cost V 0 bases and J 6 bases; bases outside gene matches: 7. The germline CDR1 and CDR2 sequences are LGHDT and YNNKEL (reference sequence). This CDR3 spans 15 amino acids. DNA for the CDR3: TGTGCCAGCAGCCAAGACAGGGGGCTTTTCGGCGAGCAGTACTTC. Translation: CASSQDRGLFGEQYF.

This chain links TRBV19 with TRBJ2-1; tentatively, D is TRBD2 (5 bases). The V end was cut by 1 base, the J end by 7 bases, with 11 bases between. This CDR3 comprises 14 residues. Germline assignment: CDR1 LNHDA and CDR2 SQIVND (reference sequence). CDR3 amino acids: CASSIGTGSNEQFF. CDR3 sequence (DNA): TGTGCCAGTAGTATAGGCACGGGGTCGAATGAGCAGTTCTTC.

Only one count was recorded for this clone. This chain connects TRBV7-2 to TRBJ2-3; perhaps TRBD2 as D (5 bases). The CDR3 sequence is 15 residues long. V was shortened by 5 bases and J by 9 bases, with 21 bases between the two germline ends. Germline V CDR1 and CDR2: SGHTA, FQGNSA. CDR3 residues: CASSLQPLRVWTQYF. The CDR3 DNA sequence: TGTGCCAGCAGCCTCCAGCCCCTGCGGGTTTGGACGCAGTATTTT.

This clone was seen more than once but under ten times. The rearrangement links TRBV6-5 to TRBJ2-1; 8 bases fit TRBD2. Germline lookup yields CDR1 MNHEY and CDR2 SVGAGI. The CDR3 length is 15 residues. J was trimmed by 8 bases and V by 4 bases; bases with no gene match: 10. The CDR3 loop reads CASSSERGPRDEQFF. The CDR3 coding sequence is TGTGCCAGCAGTTCTGAGCGGGGGCCGAGGGATGAGCAGTTCTTC.

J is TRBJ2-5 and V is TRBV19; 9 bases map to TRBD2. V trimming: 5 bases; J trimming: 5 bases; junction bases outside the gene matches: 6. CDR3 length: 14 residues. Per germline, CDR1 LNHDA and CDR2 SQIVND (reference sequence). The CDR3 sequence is CASSLRGGFETQYF. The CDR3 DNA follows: TGTGCCAGTAGTTTGCGGGGGGGATTTGAGACCCAGTACTTC.

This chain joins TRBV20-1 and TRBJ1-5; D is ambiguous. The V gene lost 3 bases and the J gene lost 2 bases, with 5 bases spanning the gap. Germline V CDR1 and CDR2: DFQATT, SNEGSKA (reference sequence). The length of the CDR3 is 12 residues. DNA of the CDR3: TGCAGTGCTAGTCATGGCAATCAGCCCCAGCATTTT. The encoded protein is CSASHGNQPQHF.

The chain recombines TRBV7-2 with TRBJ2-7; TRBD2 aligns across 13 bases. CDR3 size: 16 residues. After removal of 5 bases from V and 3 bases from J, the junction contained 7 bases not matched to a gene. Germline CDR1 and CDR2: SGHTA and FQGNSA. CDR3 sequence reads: CASSPTSGGAVYEQYF. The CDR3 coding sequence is TGTGCCAGCAGCCCCACTAGCGGGGGGGCCGTCTACGAGCAGTACTTC.

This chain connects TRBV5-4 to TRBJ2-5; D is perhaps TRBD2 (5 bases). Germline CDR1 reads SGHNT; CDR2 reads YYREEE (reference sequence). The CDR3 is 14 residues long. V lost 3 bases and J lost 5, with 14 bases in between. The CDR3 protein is CASSSSGELETQYF. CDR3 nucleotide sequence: TGTGCCAGCAGCTCGAGCGGCGAATTGGAGACCCAGTACTTC.

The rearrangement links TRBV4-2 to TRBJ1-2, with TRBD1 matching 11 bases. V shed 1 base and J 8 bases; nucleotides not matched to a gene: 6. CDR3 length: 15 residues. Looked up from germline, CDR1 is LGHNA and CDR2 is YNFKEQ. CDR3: CASSQGPDRGQGYTF. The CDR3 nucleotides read TGTGCCAGCAGCCAAGGACCGGACAGGGGGCAAGGCTACACCTTC.

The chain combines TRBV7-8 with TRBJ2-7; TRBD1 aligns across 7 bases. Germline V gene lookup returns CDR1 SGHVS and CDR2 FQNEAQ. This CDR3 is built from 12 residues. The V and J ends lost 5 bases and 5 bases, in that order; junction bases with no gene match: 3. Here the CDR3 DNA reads TGTGCCAGCAGCGGGACAGCCCACGAGCAGTACTTC. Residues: CASSGTAHEQYF.

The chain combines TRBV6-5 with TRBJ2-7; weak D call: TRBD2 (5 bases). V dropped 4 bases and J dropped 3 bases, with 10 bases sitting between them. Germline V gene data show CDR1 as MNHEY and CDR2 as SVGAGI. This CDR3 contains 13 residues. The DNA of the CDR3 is TGTGCCAGCAGTTCGGGATCCTACTACGAGCAGTACTTC. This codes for CASSSGSYYEQYF.